This T cell receptor beta chain came from a study of blood T cell repertoires in COVID-19. Clones were sequenced by immunoSEQ multiplex PCR, and TCRdb holds only the in-frame ones, with some missing. The data hold about 260,000 clones, with more than 75% observed a single time. This clone was detected a few times. V was pared by 6 bases and J by 0 bases, with 11 bases between. This CDR3 is built from 14 residues. The germline gives CDR1 MNHEY, CDR2 SVGAGI. V is TRBV6-5 and J is TRBJ1-1; D uncertain. Sample: peripheral blood. The TCR originated in a woman aged 45 to 65 with acute or convalescent COVID-19. The CDR3 here is CASSLHYVNTEAFF. In DNA, the CDR3 is TGTGCCAGCAGCCTTCACTACGTGAACACTGAAGCTTTCTTT.